Listed below are T cell receptor beta chains from one sample, sequenced in a study of cytomegalovirus exposure and HLA in healthy donors. The method was immunoSEQ multiplex PCR; TCRdb's version includes in-frame clones alone and lacks a portion of them. The sample carries a few hundred thousand clones, over 60% recorded once. Material for sequencing was PBMCs. These receptors were taken from a man aged 35-49 years in good health and CMV-seronegative. CDR3s include the opening cysteine and the closing phenylalanine or tryptophan. D genes are given only for firm matches. Part of the rows lack a size; the others show once, few, many or a class for expanded clones.

>TRBV7-2|NA|TRBJ1-1|NA
TGTGCCAGCAGCCCACAACCAGGAACTGAAGCTTTCTTT
CASSPQPGTEAFF
>TRBV4-1|NA|TRBJ1-4|NA
TGCGCCAGCAGCCAACTAGGGGCTAATGAAAAACTGTTTTTT
CASSQLGANEKLFF
>TRBV6-1|TRBD1|TRBJ1-5|NA
TGTGCCAGCAGTGGAAACAGGGGCCCTTGGAATCAGCCCCAGCATTTT
CASSGNRGPWNQPQHF
>TRBV9|TRBD2|TRBJ2-1|once
TGTGCCAGCAGTGGTACATCCACTAGCGGGGGGGTTAATGAGCAGTTCTTC
CASSGTSTSGGVNEQFF
>TRBV5-4|NA|TRBJ2-3|few
TGTGCCAGCAGCTCGACAGGAGGAGATACGCAGTATTTT
CASSSTGGDTQYF
>TRBV5-4|TRBD2|TRBJ2-7|NA
TGTGCCAGCAGCTTGGGACTAGCGGGAGGATCCGAGCAGTACTTC
CASSLGLAGGSEQYF
>TRBV30|NA|TRBJ1-1|NA
TGTGCCTGGAGTCCGGGACACGGGAACACTGAAGCTTTCTTT
CAWSPGHGNTEAFF
>TRBV11-2|NA|TRBJ1-1|once
TGTGCCAGCAGCTTCGGTCCTGAAGCTTTCTTT
CASSFGPEAFF
>TRBV19|NA|TRBJ1-1|NA
TGTGCCAGTAGCTGGGCAACGACCCAGTCTGAAGCTTTCTTT
CASSWATTQSEAFF
>TRBV4-3|TRBD1|TRBJ1-4|few
TGCGCCAGCAGCCAGGGACAGGGGGCGGAAAAACTGTTTTTT
CASSQGQGAEKLFF
>TRBV30|NA|TRBJ2-7|NA
TGTGCCTGGAGTGTAGGTGCGGAACCCTACGAGCAGTACTTC
CAWSVGAEPYEQYF
>TRBV4-2|TRBD1|TRBJ1-6|NA
TGTGCCAGCAGCCAAAGTATTCTCGACAGGGGAGGTTCACCCCTCCACTTT
CASSQSILDRGGSPLHF
>TRBV6-6|TRBD1|TRBJ1-3|NA
TGTGCCAGCAGTTTAGGCAGGGGGAACGGAAACACCATATATTTT
CASSLGRGNGNTIYF
>TRBV29-1|TRBD1|TRBJ2-7|once
TGCAGCGTTGAGGGGCAGGGGGCCAGGTACGAGCAGTACTTC
CSVEGQGARYEQYF
>TRBV27|NA|TRBJ2-1|NA
TGTGCCAGCAGTTTCGGGATGACAGGCTCCTACAATGAGCAGTTCTTC
CASSFGMTGSYNEQFF
>TRBV5-1|TRBD1|TRBJ2-5|NA
TGCGCCAGCAGCTTGCAAAAGGGGGCTGAAGAGACCCAGTACTTC
CASSLQKGAEETQYF
>TRBV10-3|TRBD2|TRBJ2-1|NA
TGTGCCATCAGTGAGAATCCCCTAGCGGTCATTTACAATGAGCAGTTCTTC
CAISENPLAVIYNEQFF
>TRBV28|TRBD1|TRBJ2-5|NA
TGTGCCAGCAGTAGCCGGGACAGGGGAAAGTACTTC
CASSSRDRGKYF